Below, 29 T cell receptor beta chains from the same sample are listed, as sequenced in a study of Graves' ophthalmopathy and Graves' hyperthyroidism. Scientists amplified the TCR beta CDR3 regions from RNA transcripts. HTBI-primed first-round RT-PCR preceded second-round multiplex PCR. TCRdb reanalysed the multiplex PCR reads using MiXCR and keeps one entry per CDR3 protein. Among about 740,000 distinct CDR3 sequences listed, roughly two fifths were seen once. Sequencing was carried out using peripheral blood. The receptors originated from an adult man with Graves' ophthalmopathy.

On this clonotype itself: Mismatch with germline at one junction end may stem from a read error. The chain joins TRBV2 to TRBJ1-2, with 7 bases fitting TRBD1. The CDR3 runs 14 residues. Germline CDR1 SNHLY, CDR2 FYNNEI. DNA for the CDR3: TGTGCCAGCAGCTATCACAGGGGTAACTATGGCCACACCTTC. Protein: CASSYHRGNYGHTF.

This clonotype appeared a single time. The genes are TRBV29-1 and TRBJ1-4; 10 bases line up with TRBD1. CDR3 length: 13 residues. Germline CDR1 SQVTM, CDR2 ANQGSEA. V shed 8 bases, J shed 8 bases, and the junction held 8 bases outside the gene matches. CDR3 sequence: CSLRTGGWEKLFF. The CDR3 bases are TGCAGCCTTCGGACAGGGGGTTGGGAAAAACTGTTTTTT.

As for this clonotype: The junction differs from germline at one of its ends, possibly a read error. The rearrangement joins TRBV11-2 to TRBJ1-2, with TRBD1 matching 7 bases. The CDR3 is 13 residues long. Germline loops: CDR1 SGHAT, CDR2 FQNNGV. DNA for the CDR3: TGTGCCAGCAGCCGGGACAGAAACTATGGCCACACCTTC. It yields the protein CASSRDRNYGHTF.

V usage is TRBV7-9 and J usage is TRBJ2-5, with TRBD1 matching over 7 bases. Germline CDR1 and CDR2: SEHNR and FQNEAQ (reference sequence). J lost 2 bases, V lost 5 bases, and 8 bases had no gene match. CDR3 length: 15 residues. CDR3 loop: CASSLGDREQETQYF. The CDR3 DNA reads as TGTGCCAGCAGCCTAGGAGACAGGGAACAAGAGACCCAGTACTTC. Supplemented by reference TRBV7-9 and TRBJ2-5, the full variable domain reads DTGVSQNPRHKITKRGQNVTFRCDPISEHNRLYWYRQTLGQGPEFLTYFQNEAQLEKSRLLSDRFSAERPKGSFSTLEIQRTEQGDSAMYLCASSLGDREQETQYFGPGTRLLVL.

This clonotype has only a few counts. This chain connects TRBV2 to TRBJ1-3, with TRBD1 as a possible D gene (5 bases). Germline V gene sequence: CDR1 SNHLY, CDR2 FYNNEI. The CDR3 has 16 residues. V lost 5 bases and J 0 bases, leaving 14 bases between the germline ends. CDR3 coding DNA: TGTGCCAGCAGTCGAATGTCGGGGGGCTCTGGAAACACCATATATTTT. Protein product: CASSRMSGGSGNTIYF.

This clonotype has a handful of counts. This chain connects TRBV12-3 or TRBV12-4 to TRBJ1-2; weak D call: TRBD1 (5 bases). Between the trimmed V and J ends, which lost 6 bases and 7 bases, there was a span of 15 bases. CDR3 size: 13 residues. CDR3 residues: CASSQAWGSGYTF. DNA of the CDR3: TGTGCCAGCAGCCAAGCTTGGGGGAGTGGCTACACCTTC.

This clonotype was observed a few times. The chain has TRBV7-3 and TRBJ1-2; no clear D gene. V lost 6 bases, J lost 0 bases, and 11 bases lay in between. Germline CDR1 and CDR2: SGHTA and FQGTGA. There are 14 residues in the CDR3. The CDR3 DNA follows: TGTGCCAGCAGTTACAAGGCGGCTAACTATGGCTACACCTTC. It yields the protein CASSYKAANYGYTF. The variable domain in full, completed from reference TRBV7-3 and TRBJ1-2, reads GAGVSQTPSNKVTEKGKYVELRCDPISGHTALYWYRQSLGQGPEFLIYFQGTGAADDSGLPNDRFFAVRPEGSVSTLKIQRTERGDSAVYLCASSYKAANYGYTFGSGTRLTVV.

The V and J genes are TRBV15 and TRBJ2-7, with D perhaps matching TRBD1 (6 bases). Trimming pared 0 bases from V and 8 bases from J, leaving 20 bases between. Germline-derived CDR1 and CDR2 are LNHNV and YYDKDF (reference sequence). The CDR3 is 16 residues long. As DNA, the CDR3 is TGTGCCACCAGCAGAGATGGACAGCCTAACCAGCCCCAGCAGTACTTC. Translated: CATSRDGQPNQPQQYF.

The rearrangement joins TRBV24-1 to TRBJ2-1; D unclear. Trimming pared 0 bases from V and 12 bases from J, leaving 8 bases between. The CDR3 extends over 12 amino acids. Looked up from germline, CDR1 is KGHDR and CDR2 is SFDVKD. CDR3 sequence reads: CATSDLLSAQFF. CDR3 sequence (DNA): TGTGCCACCAGTGATTTGTTATCAGCGCAGTTCTTC.

There are a few counts of this clonotype. The chain is built from TRBV4-2 and TRBJ1-2, with D unclear. The V end lost 4 bases, the J end lost 6 bases, and 9 bases lay between the germline ends. CDR1 is LGHNA, CDR2 YNFKEQ, per germline. The CDR3 is made up of 12 amino acids. CDR3 DNA sequence: TGTGCCAGCAGCCCGGACGGAAATGGCTACACCTTC. Amino acid sequence: CASSPDGNGYTF.

The chain has TRBV12-3 or TRBV12-4 and TRBJ2-2; 7 positions match TRBD1. The CDR3 consists of 16 residues. V lost 6 bases to trimming and J lost 0 bases; unmatched junction nucleotides: 7. CDR3 DNA: TGTGCCAGCAGGGCTAGAACAGGGGCGAACACCGGGGAGCTGTTTTTT. Its translation: CASRARTGANTGELFF.

About this clonotype: This could be a read error, since a much larger clone is one nucleotide away. The rearrangement joins TRBV2 to TRBJ2-5; the match to TRBD2 covers 9 bases. The ends lost 4 bases at V and 4 bases at J; junction bases unmatched: 1. The CDR3 extends over 13 amino acids. Germline V gene sequence: CDR1 SNHLY, CDR2 FYNNEI. The CDR3 reads CASSGLAVETQYF. CDR3 in DNA: TGTGCCAGCAGTGGACTAGCGGTAGAGACCCAGTACTTC. Full variable domain (outside the CDR3, taken from reference TRBV2 and TRBJ2-5): EPEVTQTPSHQVTQMGQEVILRCVPISNHLYFYWYRQILGQKVEFLVSFYNNEISEKSEIFDDQFSVERPDGSNFTLKIRSTKLEDSAMYFCASSGLAVETQYFGPGTRLLVL.

This chain joins TRBV19 and TRBJ1-2; TRBD1 matches 7 bases. Losses at the gene ends were 8 bases for V and 4 bases for J; bases not matched to a gene: 16. Germline V gives CDR1 LNHDA, CDR2 SQIVND (reference sequence). The CDR3 has 16 amino acids. The CDR3 loop reads CASVGRGSPTSYGYTF. Written as DNA, the CDR3 is TGTGCCAGTGTCGGCAGGGGGTCACCGACGAGCTATGGCTACACCTTC.

This clonotype has just a few counts. The chain recombines TRBV19 with TRBJ1-3; D unresolved. The germline V gene encodes CDR1 LNHDA and CDR2 SQIVND (reference sequence). V was cut by 6 bases and J by 0 bases, with 9 bases left in between. The CDR3 length is 14 residues. The CDR3 DNA is TGTGCCAGTAGGACACAGAGCTCTGGAAACACCATATATTTT. It translates to CASRTQSSGNTIYF. Together with reference TRBV19 and TRBJ1-3, the CDR3 gives the full variable domain: DGGITQSPKYLFRKEGQNVTLSCEQNLNHDAMYWYRQDPGQGLRLIYYSQIVNDFQKGDIAEGYSVSREKKESFPLTVTSAQKNPTAFYLCASRTQSSGNTIYFGEGSWLTVV.

In its sample, this clonotype was seen a few times. The chain recombines TRBV10-3 with TRBJ2-6; D is possibly TRBD1 (7 bases). V dropped 10 bases and J dropped 3 bases, with 13 bases sitting between them. The V gene's germline CDR1 is ENHRY and CDR2 SYGVKD. This CDR3 spans 14 amino acids. The CDR3, as DNA: TGTGCCAGCAGGGGGGTAGGTGGGGCCAACGTCCTGACTTTC. Translating gives CASRGVGGANVLTF.

The chain combines TRBV12-3 or TRBV12-4 with TRBJ2-7; D might be TRBD1 (5 bases). V was cut by 1 base and J by 1 base, with 8 bases left in between. CDR3 size: 14 residues. In nucleotides, the CDR3 is TGTGCCAGCAGTTTAGGGACACCGTCCTACGAGCAGTACTTC. It yields the protein CASSLGTPSYEQYF.

The chain couples TRBV7-3 to TRBJ2-6; D is perhaps TRBD2 (6 bases). Per germline, CDR1 SGHTA and CDR2 FQGTGA. The CDR3 length is 14 residues. The V gene lost 3 bases and the J gene lost 11 bases, with 14 bases spanning the gap. The chain's CDR3 is CASSLGSGTYVLTF. The CDR3 DNA reads as TGTGCCAGCAGCTTGGGTAGCGGTACCTACGTCCTGACTTTC.

This clonotype was detected once. The chain employs TRBV2 and TRBJ2-3, with 7 bases lining up with TRBD1. V gave up 7 bases and J gave up 4 bases; unmatched junction bases: 5. The CDR3 is made up of 13 amino acids. From germline, CDR1 is SNHLY and CDR2 FYNNEI. CDR3 sequence reads: CASTRQGADTQYF. The CDR3 bases are TGTGCCAGCACTCGTCAGGGGGCAGATACGCAGTATTTT.

This clonotype was seen only a few times. This sequence joins TRBV7-9 and TRBJ2-2; D assignment may be TRBD1 or TRBD2 (5 bases each). Germline V gene data show CDR1 as SEHNR and CDR2 as FQNEAQ (reference sequence). V lost 2 bases to trimming and J lost 0 bases, with 16 bases between them. CDR3 size: 18 residues. CDR3 region: CASSLILWGNANTGELFF. CDR3 nucleotide sequence: TGTGCCAGCAGCTTAATTCTATGGGGGAACGCGAACACCGGGGAGCTGTTTTTT.

In the case of this clonotype: One base away lies a much larger clone, so this may be a sequencing read error. The gene calls are TRBV9 and TRBJ1-1, with a weak D call TRBD1 (6 bases). Trimming stripped 3 bases from V and 6 bases from J, with 18 bases between. The CDR3 runs to 15 residues. Germline V lookup: CDR1 SGDLS, CDR2 YYNGEE. The CDR3: CASSAGVTRGSEAFF. DNA for the CDR3: TGTGCCAGCAGCGCAGGGGTAACGAGGGGCTCTGAAGCTTTCTTT.

The genes are TRBV20-1 and TRBJ1-1; D might be TRBD1 (5 bases). Germline V gives CDR1 DFQATT, CDR2 SNEGSKA (reference sequence). The CDR3 extends over 12 amino acids. The CDR3 region is CTCPRGGTEAFF. The CDR3 DNA is TGCACCTGCCCAAGGGGTGGCACTGAAGCTTTCTTT.

Many counts were recorded for this clonotype. V and J are TRBV24-1 and TRBJ1-6; possible D gene TRBD1, 5 bases. CDR1 and CDR2 (germline): KGHDR, SFDVKD. There are 14 residues in the CDR3. V dropped 7 bases and J dropped 6 bases, with 12 bases sitting between them. In DNA, the CDR3 is TGTGCCACCAGCGCCCACGGGGCTAATTCACCCCTCCACTTT. This codes for CATSAHGANSPLHF.

The V gene is TRBV20-1, the J gene TRBJ1-2; D might be TRBD1 (5 bases). The CDR3 loop spans 14 amino acids. In germline, CDR1 is DFQATT, CDR2 SNEGSKA (reference sequence). The ends were cut back, 0 bases at V and 7 bases at J, with 15 bases in the middle. CDR3: CSARDGTQLGGYTF. The CDR3 nucleotides read TGCAGTGCTAGAGATGGGACGCAACTGGGTGGCTACACCTTC.

The chain recombines TRBV11-2 with TRBJ2-7; tentatively, D is TRBD2 (6 bases). From germline, CDR1 is SGHAT and CDR2 FQNNGV. The CDR3 loop spans 15 amino acids. The V end lost 6 bases, the J end lost 0 bases, and 15 bases lay between the germline ends. CDR3 in amino acids: CASSFLEGLSYEQYF. The CDR3 nucleotides are TGTGCCAGCAGTTTCTTGGAGGGCCTCTCCTACGAGCAGTACTTC. Drawing the rest from reference TRBV11-2 and TRBJ2-7, the complete variable domain is EAGVAQSPRYKIIEKRQSVAFWCNPISGHATLYWYQQILGQGPKLLIQFQNNGVVDDSQLPKDRFSAERLKGVDSTLKIQPAKLEDSAVYLCASSFLEGLSYEQYFGPGTRLTVT.

This clonotype was seen repeatedly, ten times or more. V and J are TRBV10-3 and TRBJ2-7, with D unresolved. The V gene's germline CDR1 is ENHRY and CDR2 SYGVKD. The CDR3 runs to 12 residues. Trimming took 9 bases from V and 2 from J, leaving 11 bases between them. The chain's CDR3 is CAMATIPYEQYF. In DNA form, the CDR3 reads TGTGCCATGGCGACAATCCCCTACGAGCAGTACTTC.

The chain uses TRBV5-4 and TRBJ2-5; perhaps TRBD1 as D (6 bases). Germline assignment: CDR1 SGHNT and CDR2 YYREEE (reference sequence). This CDR3 has 16 residues. V was shortened by 5 bases and J by 1 base, with 18 bases between the two germline ends. DNA for the CDR3: TGTGCCAGCAGTCCCAGCAGGGGTTGGCCCCAAGAGACCCAGTACTTC. This gives the protein CASSPSRGWPQETQYF. Full variable domain (missing parts from reference TRBV5-4 and TRBJ2-5): ETGVTQSPTHLIKTRGQQVTLRCSSQSGHNTVSWYQQALGQGPQFIFQYYREEENGRGNFPPRFSGLQFPNYSSELNVNALELDDSALYLCASSPSRGWPQETQYFGPGTRLLVL.

This clonotype was seen only once. The genes are TRBV10-3 and TRBJ1-1; D is unclear. Germline lookup yields CDR1 ENHRY and CDR2 SYGVKD. Trimming cost V 6 bases and J 4 bases, with 12 bases left between them. The CDR3 contains 13 residues. The CDR3 DNA reads as TGTGCCATCAGCAGTAGGTCGGGCACTGAAGCTTTCTTT. It specifies CAISSRSGTEAFF.

This clonotype was observed a few times. Possible read error: a much larger clone is one base away. The J gene is TRBJ2-2, the V gene TRBV25-1; TRBD2 matches 8 bases. The CDR3 runs to 13 residues. Germline V gene data show CDR1 as MGHDK and CDR2 as SYGVNS. The CDR3 region has the DNA TGTGCCAGCAGTGAGCGGGAGGCCGGGGAGCTGCTTTTT. Its protein is CASSEREAGELLF.

The DNA of the CDR3 is TGTGCCAGCAGTTCATCCAGAAACTATGGCTACACCTTC. Encoded protein: CASSSSRNYGYTF. The chain recombines TRBV2 with TRBJ1-2; D is unresolved. CDR3 length: 13 residues. The V gene's germline CDR1 is SNHLY and CDR2 FYNNEI. V was clipped by 5 bases and J by 2 bases, with 9 bases between them.